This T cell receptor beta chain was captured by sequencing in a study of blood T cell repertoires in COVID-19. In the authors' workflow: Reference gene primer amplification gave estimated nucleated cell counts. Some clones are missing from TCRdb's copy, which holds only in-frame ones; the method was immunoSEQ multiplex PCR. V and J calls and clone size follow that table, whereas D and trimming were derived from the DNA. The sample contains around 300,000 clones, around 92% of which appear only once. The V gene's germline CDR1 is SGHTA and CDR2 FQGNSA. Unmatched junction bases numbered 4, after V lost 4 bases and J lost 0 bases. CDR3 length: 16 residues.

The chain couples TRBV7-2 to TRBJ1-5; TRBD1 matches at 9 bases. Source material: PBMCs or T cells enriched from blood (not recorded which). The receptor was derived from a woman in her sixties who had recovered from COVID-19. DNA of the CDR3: TGTGCCAGCAGCTGGACAGGGGCATTTAGCAATCAGCCCCAGCATTTT. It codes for CASSWTGAFSNQPQHF.